Below, 13 T cell receptor beta chains from the same sample are listed, as sequenced in a study of OX40 agonist ivuxolimab in advanced cancers. Only in-frame clones appear in the TCRdb table, and some are missing; sequencing was by immunoSEQ multiplex PCR. The sample has approximately 82,000 clones, approximately 88% seen once. The sample consisted of CD4+ or CD8+ T cells sorted from blood, taken in a trial of the OX40 agonist ivuxolimab. The receptor source for this set is an adult with an advanced solid tumor such as melanoma, head and neck, liver or kidney cancer.

This clone occurred once. The rearrangement links TRBV6-1 to TRBJ2-3; D is undetermined. CDR1 and CDR2 from the germline V gene are MNHNS and SASEGT. The CDR3 extends over 12 amino acids. V was pared by 6 bases and J by 3 bases, with 7 bases between. This chain's CDR3 is CASRDRTDTQYF. CDR3 coding DNA: TGTGCCAGCAGGGACCGGACAGATACGCAGTATTTT.

This clone was recorded only once. The chain carries TRBV5-1 and TRBJ2-3; D unclear. V lost 0 bases and J 4 bases, leaving 12 bases between the germline ends. Germline V gene data show CDR1 as SGHRS and CDR2 as YFSETQ. This CDR3 has 15 residues. This CDR3 reads CASSLGPDLPDTQYF. The CDR3 DNA sequence: TGCGCCAGCAGCTTGGGCCCAGATCTCCCAGATACGCAGTATTTT.

This clone showed up just a few times. V gene TRBV5-1 combines with J gene TRBJ2-5, with 7 bases matching TRBD1. J lost 5 bases, V lost 0 bases, and 7 bases had no gene match. The CDR3 has 15 amino acids. Looked up from germline, CDR1 is SGHRS and CDR2 is YFSETQ. This chain's CDR3 is CASSLEDRTWETQYF. CDR3 DNA: TGCGCCAGCAGCTTGGAGGACAGGACGTGGGAGACCCAGTACTTC. Full variable domain (missing parts from reference TRBV5-1 and TRBJ2-5): KAGVTQTPRYLIKTRGQQVTLSCSPISGHRSVSWYQQTPGQGLQFLFEYFSETQRNKGNFPGRFSGRQFSNSRSEMNVSTLELGDSALYLCASSLEDRTWETQYFGPGTRLLVL.

The chain links TRBV19 to TRBJ1-2, with 7 bases fitting TRBD1. CDR3 length: 14 residues. The ends lost 6 bases at V and 4 bases at J; junction bases unmatched: 8. Germline V lookup: CDR1 LNHDA, CDR2 SQIVND (reference sequence). The CDR3 DNA reads as TGTGCCAGTAGCCTGGGACAGCTGGGCTATGGCTACACCTTC. Residues: CASSLGQLGYGYTF.

As concerns this clone: This CDR3 is also generated by other DNA sequences in the sample. The chain employs TRBV30 and TRBJ2-3; TRBD2 matches 10 bases. The germline gives CDR1 GTSNPN, CDR2 SVGIG (reference sequence). The CDR3 is made up of 14 amino acids. Trimming took 4 bases from V and 4 from J; bases not matched to a gene: 5. CDR3 in amino acids: CAWKASGSADTQYF. The CDR3 DNA follows: TGTGCCTGGAAGGCTAGCGGGAGTGCAGATACGCAGTATTTT.

In this sample, this clone turned up once. The V and J genes are TRBV6-1 and TRBJ1-2; TRBD1 aligns across 7 bases. The CDR3 length is 14 residues. Germline lookup yields CDR1 MNHNS and CDR2 SASEGT. V lost 8 bases, J lost 4 bases, and 10 bases stayed unmatched. Here the CDR3 reads CASEDGTASYGYTF. The DNA for the CDR3 is TGTGCCAGCGAGGACGGGACAGCCTCCTATGGCTACACCTTC.

This clone came up a few times. DNA for the CDR3: TGTGCCAGCAGTGGGGGGGGGACAGCGCACAATGAGCAGTTCTTC. This sequence encodes CASSGGGTAHNEQFF. This chain connects TRBV25-1 to TRBJ2-1; D is tentatively TRBD1 or TRBD2 (7 bases each). The CDR3 is 15 residues long. Germline loops: CDR1 MGHDK, CDR2 SYGVNS. V lost 4 bases and J 5 bases, leaving 15 bases between the germline ends.

The sample holds a few counts of this clone. This chain joins TRBV4-1 and TRBJ1-4, with D unresolved. The CDR3 is 13 residues long. Germline V gene data show CDR1 as MGHRA and CDR2 as YSYEKL. V lost 2 bases and J 7 bases, leaving 8 bases between the germline ends. CDR3 sequence: CASSQLLGEKLFF. CDR3 nucleotide sequence: TGCGCCAGCAGCCAACTCCTGGGTGAAAAACTGTTTTTT.

The chain joins TRBV5-1 to TRBJ1-1; the D is unclear. The V end lost 1 base, the J end lost 1 base, and 8 bases lay between the germline ends. The CDR3 runs to 14 residues. Germline values: CDR1 SGHRS, CDR2 YFSETQ. CDR3 in DNA: TGCGCCAGCAGCTTGACAGCCGGGAACACTGAAGCTTTCTTT. As protein: CASSLTAGNTEAFF.

The chain recombines TRBV18 with TRBJ2-2; D not certain. Germline V gene lookup returns CDR1 KGHSH and CDR2 LQKENI. The CDR3 contains 16 residues. Deletions cut 0 bases from V and 3 bases from J, with 11 bases between. CDR3 protein: CASSPPSVEDTGELFF. DNA of the CDR3: TGTGCCAGCTCACCACCGTCCGTCGAGGACACCGGGGAGCTGTTTTTT.

The chain links TRBV19 to TRBJ2-7; D gene unclear. CDR3 size: 16 residues. Between the trimmed V and J ends, which lost 3 bases and 2 bases, there was a span of 17 bases. CDR1 LNHDA and CDR2 SQIVND come from the germline V gene (reference sequence). In nucleotides, the CDR3 is TGTGCCAGTAGTATCCGACACACAACTCCCCCCTACGAGCAGTACTTC. Amino acids: CASSIRHTTPPYEQYF.

This chain uses TRBV6-1 with TRBJ1-3; D might be TRBD1 (5 bases). The CDR3 has 16 residues. Germline V lookup: CDR1 MNHNS, CDR2 SASEGT. Trimming removed 1 base from V and 0 bases from J, with 10 bases in between. The CDR3 nucleotides are TGTGCCAGCAGTGAAGGTTCAGGGAACTCTGGAAACACCATATATTTT. This sequence encodes CASSEGSGNSGNTIYF.

The V call is TRBV6-6, the J call TRBJ1-3, with D possibly matching TRBD1 (6 bases). V was clipped by 4 bases and J by 1 base, with 11 bases between them. This CDR3 spans 15 amino acids. Germline values: CDR1 MNHNY, CDR2 SVGAGI (reference sequence). CDR3 in amino acids: CASSLAQGSGNTIYF. DNA of the CDR3: TGTGCCAGCAGTTTAGCCCAGGGGTCTGGAAACACCATATATTTT.